These T cell receptor beta chains were read from a single sample in a study of vaccination and CD4 T cells after COVID-19. Each CDR3 protein is one row after TCRdb ran MiXCR on the PCR reads. Seen here are some 18,000 distinct CDR3 sequences, approximately 45% observed once, and the top ten hold around 7%. No antigen has been assigned to these receptors. This specimen consisted of CD4+ T cells from blood, cultured in vitro, obtained after SARS-CoV-2 vaccination. The source is a human donor who had recovered from COVID-19. Each CDR3 is given with its conserved first and last residue. The order of the fields is V gene, J gene, D gene, clone size, CDR3 length, CDR3 protein, CDR3 DNA. The D gene is left open where the match is weak. Size values are once, few and many counts, or a class for expanded clones, and some rows have none.

V gene: TRBV27; J gene: TRBJ2-1; D gene: TRBD2; clone size: .; CDR3 length: 13; CDR3 protein: CAIMPRGDNEQFF; CDR3 DNA: TGTGCCATTATGCCGCGGGGGGATAATGAGCAGTTCTTC
V gene: TRBV30; J gene: TRBJ1-1; D gene: .; clone size: .; CDR3 length: 13; CDR3 protein: CAWSVQDSTEAFF; CDR3 DNA: TGTGCCTGGAGTGTACAGGACTCCACTGAAGCTTTCTTT
V gene: TRBV25-1; J gene: TRBJ2-7; D gene: TRBD1; clone size: .; CDR3 length: 12; CDR3 protein: CASSETGHEQYF; CDR3 DNA: TGTGCCAGCAGCGAGACAGGGCACGAGCAGTACTTC
V gene: TRBV14; J gene: TRBJ1-5; D gene: TRBD1; clone size: once; CDR3 length: 16; CDR3 protein: CASSPGGTGLNQPQHF; CDR3 DNA: TGTGCCAGCAGCCCGGGCGGGACAGGCTTAAATCAGCCCCAGCATTTT
V gene: TRBV5-4; J gene: TRBJ1-5; D gene: .; clone size: once; CDR3 length: 14; CDR3 protein: CASSLAGGGQPQHF; CDR3 DNA: TGTGCCAGCAGCTTGGCTGGGGGCGGTCAGCCCCAGCATTTT
V gene: TRBV20-1; J gene: TRBJ2-5; D gene: TRBD2; clone size: few; CDR3 length: 16; CDR3 protein: CSARDASGRALQTQYF; CDR3 DNA: TGCAGTGCTAGAGATGCTAGCGGGAGGGCCTTGCAGACCCAGTACTTC
V gene: TRBV10-3; J gene: TRBJ2-3; D gene: .; clone size: few; CDR3 length: 15; CDR3 protein: CAISESGYSTDTQYF; CDR3 DNA: TGTGCCATCAGTGAGTCCGGATATAGCACAGATACGCAGTATTTT
V gene: TRBV10-3; J gene: TRBJ1-2; D gene: .; clone size: few; CDR3 length: 11; CDR3 protein: CAISGTGGYTF; CDR3 DNA: TGTGCCATCAGTGGTACTGGTGGCTACACCTTC
V gene: TRBV7-2; J gene: TRBJ2-1; D gene: TRBD2; clone size: .; CDR3 length: 11; CDR3 protein: CASSQAGEGFF; CDR3 DNA: TGTGCCAGCAGCCAAGCGGGAGAGGGGTTCTTC
V gene: TRBV4-1; J gene: TRBJ1-2; D gene: TRBD1; clone size: .; CDR3 length: 14; CDR3 protein: CASSPRDSNYGYTF; CDR3 DNA: TGCGCCAGCAGCCCCCGGGACAGCAACTATGGCTACACCTTC
V gene: TRBV7-8; J gene: TRBJ1-1; D gene: TRBD1; clone size: .; CDR3 length: 15; CDR3 protein: CASSNPYRGRSEAFF; CDR3 DNA: TGTGCCAGCAGTAATCCTTACAGGGGGAGGTCTGAAGCTTTCTTT
V gene: TRBV9; J gene: TRBJ2-3; D gene: .; clone size: .; CDR3 length: 15; CDR3 protein: CASSPGPSATDTQYF; CDR3 DNA: TGTGCCAGCAGCCCAGGGCCTAGCGCGACAGATACGCAGTATTTT
V gene: TRBV6-1; J gene: TRBJ2-1; D gene: .; clone size: .; CDR3 length: 16; CDR3 protein: CASRRGVPSSYNEQFF; CDR3 DNA: TGTGCCAGCAGGCGGGGAGTCCCCAGCTCCTACAATGAGCAGTTCTTC
V gene: TRBV27; J gene: TRBJ2-1; D gene: TRBD2; clone size: .; CDR3 length: 16; CDR3 protein: CASSPRLAGIYNEQFF; CDR3 DNA: TGTGCCAGCAGTCCCAGACTAGCGGGAATCTATAATGAGCAGTTCTTC
V gene: TRBV6-2/TRBV6-3; J gene: TRBJ2-4; D gene: .; clone size: .; CDR3 length: 15; CDR3 protein: CASSSTMGSKNIQYF; CDR3 DNA: TGTGCCAGCAGTTCGACCATGGGATCCAAAAACATTCAGTACTTC
V gene: TRBV7-2; J gene: TRBJ1-5; D gene: TRBD1; clone size: .; CDR3 length: 15; CDR3 protein: CASSAGDSSNQPQHF; CDR3 DNA: TGTGCCAGCAGCGCTGGGGACAGCTCTAATCAGCCCCAGCATTTT
V gene: TRBV19; J gene: TRBJ1-2; D gene: .; clone size: once; CDR3 length: 13; CDR3 protein: CASEPTRATGYTF; CDR3 DNA: TGTGCCAGTGAACCGACCAGGGCGACTGGCTACACCTTC
V gene: TRBV27; J gene: TRBJ2-2; D gene: .; clone size: few; CDR3 length: 15; CDR3 protein: CASSLGGVSPGELFF; CDR3 DNA: TGTGCCAGCAGTTTAGGTGGGGTCAGCCCCGGGGAGCTGTTTTTT
V gene: TRBV5-1; J gene: TRBJ2-7; D gene: TRBD1; clone size: medium-sized; CDR3 length: 17; CDR3 protein: CASSLTHRTGSPYEQYF; CDR3 DNA: TGCGCCAGCAGCCTAACCCATCGGACAGGGTCGCCCTACGAGCAGTACTTC
V gene: TRBV7-9; J gene: TRBJ1-4; D gene: .; clone size: once; CDR3 length: 15; CDR3 protein: CASSPRSTLNEKLFF; CDR3 DNA: TGTGCCAGCAGCCCCCGGAGTACACTTAATGAAAAACTGTTTTTT
V gene: TRBV27; J gene: TRBJ1-1; D gene: .; clone size: few; CDR3 length: 15; CDR3 protein: CASSLKGDPNTEAFF; CDR3 DNA: TGTGCCAGCAGTTTAAAAGGCGACCCGAACACTGAAGCTTTCTTT
V gene: TRBV28; J gene: TRBJ1-5; D gene: .; clone size: .; CDR3 length: 18; CDR3 protein: CASSLSRNSYVSNQPQHF; CDR3 DNA: TGTGCCAGCAGTTTATCGCGGAATTCATATGTTAGCAATCAGCCCCAGCATTTT
V gene: TRBV6-2/TRBV6-3; J gene: TRBJ1-1; D gene: TRBD1; clone size: once; CDR3 length: 17; CDR3 protein: CASSRYGQGGGGTEAFF; CDR3 DNA: TGTGCCAGCAGTAGGTACGGACAGGGAGGAGGAGGCACTGAAGCTTTCTTT
V gene: TRBV2; J gene: TRBJ1-2; D gene: .; clone size: .; CDR3 length: 13; CDR3 protein: CASSEGADYGYTF; CDR3 DNA: TGTGCCAGCAGTGAGGGGGCTGACTATGGCTACACCTTC
V gene: TRBV20-1; J gene: TRBJ2-3; D gene: TRBD2; clone size: .; CDR3 length: 15; CDR3 protein: CSARDPSGRSLAQYF; CDR3 DNA: TGCAGTGCTAGAGACCCTAGCGGGAGGTCCCTTGCGCAGTATTTT
V gene: TRBV6-1; J gene: TRBJ1-2; D gene: TRBD1; clone size: .; CDR3 length: 14; CDR3 protein: CASRVDRGLYGYTF; CDR3 DNA: TGTGCCAGCCGGGTTGACAGGGGGCTTTATGGCTACACCTTC
V gene: TRBV20-1; J gene: TRBJ1-5; D gene: TRBD1; clone size: medium-sized; CDR3 length: 15; CDR3 protein: CSARDRETGNQPQHF; CDR3 DNA: TGCAGTGCTAGAGATAGGGAGACAGGGAATCAGCCCCAGCATTTT
V gene: TRBV12-3/TRBV12-4; J gene: TRBJ2-2; D gene: .; clone size: .; CDR3 length: 14; CDR3 protein: CASSLAPNTGELFF; CDR3 DNA: TGTGCCAGCAGTTTAGCACCGAACACCGGGGAGCTGTTTTTT
V gene: TRBV7-9; J gene: TRBJ1-4; D gene: .; clone size: .; CDR3 length: 13; CDR3 protein: CASSLSVDEKLFF; CDR3 DNA: TGTGCCAGCAGCTTATCGGTGGATGAAAAACTGTTTTTT
V gene: TRBV5-1; J gene: TRBJ2-1; D gene: TRBD2; clone size: .; CDR3 length: 13; CDR3 protein: CASSLLGGYEQFF; CDR3 DNA: TGCGCCAGCAGCCTCCTGGGGGGGTACGAGCAGTTCTTC
V gene: TRBV20-1; J gene: TRBJ2-1; D gene: .; clone size: few; CDR3 length: 14; CDR3 protein: CSASGGGGDNEQFF; CDR3 DNA: TGCAGTGCTAGTGGGGGTGGAGGTGATAATGAGCAGTTCTTC
V gene: TRBV11-2; J gene: TRBJ2-4; D gene: .; clone size: .; CDR3 length: 19; CDR3 protein: CASSLPTRGKEWAKNIQYF; CDR3 DNA: TGTGCCAGCAGCTTACCGACTCGCGGTAAGGAATGGGCCAAAAACATTCAGTACTTC
V gene: TRBV6-5; J gene: TRBJ2-3; D gene: TRBD2; clone size: few; CDR3 length: 15; CDR3 protein: CASSSAGASARTQYF; CDR3 DNA: TGTGCCAGCAGTTCAGCGGGAGCTTCTGCAAGAACGCAGTATTTT
V gene: TRBV20-1; J gene: TRBJ2-7; D gene: .; clone size: .; CDR3 length: 15; CDR3 protein: CSARGVAIGSYEQYF; CDR3 DNA: TGCAGTGCTAGAGGGGTAGCAATTGGGTCCTACGAGCAGTACTTC
V gene: TRBV20-1; J gene: TRBJ2-7; D gene: TRBD2; clone size: .; CDR3 length: 16; CDR3 protein: CSARGTSGIGSYEQYF; CDR3 DNA: TGCAGTGCTAGAGGGACTAGCGGGATAGGATCCTACGAGCAGTACTTC
V gene: TRBV7-3; J gene: TRBJ2-5; D gene: .; clone size: .; CDR3 length: 13; CDR3 protein: CASSLWGQETQYF; CDR3 DNA: TGTGCCAGCAGCTTATGGGGTCAAGAGACCCAGTACTTC
V gene: TRBV5-1; J gene: TRBJ2-5; D gene: TRBD1; clone size: .; CDR3 length: 16; CDR3 protein: CASSGGTGGYQETQYF; CDR3 DNA: TGCGCCAGCAGCGGGGGGACAGGGGGCTACCAAGAGACCCAGTACTTC
V gene: TRBV28; J gene: TRBJ2-3; D gene: .; clone size: .; CDR3 length: 13; CDR3 protein: CASRPTSTDTQYF; CDR3 DNA: TGTGCCAGCAGGCCCACTAGCACAGATACGCAGTATTTT
V gene: TRBV12-5; J gene: TRBJ1-5; D gene: .; clone size: .; CDR3 length: 13; CDR3 protein: CASAPGWNQPQHF; CDR3 DNA: TGTGCTAGTGCCCCTGGGTGGAATCAGCCCCAGCATTTT
V gene: TRBV10-3; J gene: TRBJ1-2; D gene: .; clone size: few; CDR3 length: 13; CDR3 protein: CAISETGPYGYTF; CDR3 DNA: TGTGCCATCAGTGAGACAGGGCCGTATGGCTACACCTTC
V gene: TRBV20-1; J gene: TRBJ2-2; D gene: .; clone size: .; CDR3 length: 12; CDR3 protein: CSAPGATGELFF; CDR3 DNA: TGCAGTGCCCCGGGCGCGACCGGGGAGCTGTTTTTT
V gene: TRBV6-4; J gene: TRBJ2-1; D gene: .; clone size: few; CDR3 length: 15; CDR3 protein: CASSDSIEGGGEQFF; CDR3 DNA: TGTGCCAGCAGTGACTCGATCGAAGGCGGTGGTGAGCAGTTCTTC
V gene: TRBV30; J gene: TRBJ2-7; D gene: .; clone size: .; CDR3 length: 15; CDR3 protein: CAWSPPDSLAFEQYF; CDR3 DNA: TGTGCCTGGAGCCCCCCAGATTCGTTGGCCTTCGAGCAGTACTTC
V gene: TRBV20-1; J gene: TRBJ2-4; D gene: TRBD2; clone size: few; CDR3 length: 14; CDR3 protein: CSARDPREGDIQYF; CDR3 DNA: TGCAGTGCTAGAGATCCTAGGGAGGGAGACATTCAGTACTTC